The rows below give T cell receptor beta chains drawn from one sample of a study of CD8 T cells in Susac syndrome. TCRdb itself ran the immunoSEQ multiplex PCR reads through MiXCR, one entry per CDR3 protein. The data show about 300,000 distinct CDR3 sequences, approximately 91% seen once. Sequencing was performed on CD8+ T cells from PBMCs. These receptors were collected from a human donor with multiple sclerosis. CDR3s include the opening cysteine and the closing phenylalanine or tryptophan. A D gene is named only where the DNA matches it firmly. Size values are once, few and many counts, or a class for expanded clones, and some rows have none.

TRBJ1-5	14	once	NA	TRBV30	TGTGCCTGGAGTGTGGGGGGAGGCAATCAGCCCCAGCATTTT	CAWSVGGGNQPQHF
TRBJ2-3	18	NA	TRBD2	TRBV4-2	TGTGCCAGCAGCCTCCTAGGAACTAGCGGGCCTCACACAGATACGCAGTATTTT	CASSLLGTSGPHTDTQYF
TRBJ2-7	15	few	NA	TRBV6-6	TGTGCCAGCCGGACCAGCGGAGCAAGAGTCTACGAGCAGTACTTC	CASRTSGARVYEQYF
TRBJ2-1	16	NA	NA	TRBV27	TGTGCCAGCAGCCAGGCGGGGTTTGGAGGATACAATGAGCAGTTCTTC	CASSQAGFGGYNEQFF
TRBJ1-5	15	few	NA	TRBV27	TGTGCCAGCAGTTTAGCGGGCGGGGGCAATCAGCCCCAGCATTTT	CASSLAGGGNQPQHF
TRBJ2-1	19	NA	NA	TRBV7-9	TGTGCCAGCAGCCATAACCCCTGGACAGTGAGGGGGACCTACAATGAGCAGTTCTTC	CASSHNPWTVRGTYNEQFF
TRBJ2-2	18	NA	NA	TRBV7-9	TGTGCCAGCAGCTCTATTTCCCCACTAGCAGCGAACACCGGGGAGCTGTTTTTT	CASSSISPLAANTGELFF
TRBJ2-5	15	NA	NA	TRBV2	TGTGCCAGTCCTGGGGCGGTCGGGACTCAAGGGACCCAGTACTTC	CASPGAVGTQGTQYF
TRBJ2-7	12	NA	NA	TRBV25-1	TGTGCCAGCAGCTGGGCATCCTACGAGCAGTACTTC	CASSWASYEQYF
TRBJ2-7	14	NA	TRBD2	TRBV7-8	TGTGCCAGCAGCTTAACGGGAGGGTTTTACGAGCAGTACTTC	CASSLTGGFYEQYF
TRBJ1-1	15	NA	NA	TRBV18	TGTGCCAGCTCACCTCCAAGAGGGAGAAGGACTGAAGCTTTCTTT	CASSPPRGRRTEAFF
TRBJ1-5	20	NA	TRBD1	TRBV6-1	TGTGCCAGCAGTCCTGGCCGAGGGACAGCGGGGCGGGGATACAATCAGCCCCAGCATTTT	CASSPGRGTAGRGYNQPQHF
TRBJ1-2	15	NA	NA	TRBV4-3	TGCGCCAGCAGCCCCGGCAGGTTGCTTAGCTATGGCTACACCTTC	CASSPGRLLSYGYTF
TRBJ2-1	15	many	TRBD2	TRBV27	TGTGCCAGCTCCCTGGGGCTAGCGGGCTACAATGAGCAGTTCTTC	CASSLGLAGYNEQFF
TRBJ1-2	16	NA	NA	TRBV9	TGTGCCAGCAGCGGGCGAGGGACCGACGGAAACTATGGCTACACCTTC	CASSGRGTDGNYGYTF
TRBJ2-7	17	NA	TRBD1	TRBV7-9	TGTGCCAGCAGCTCGACTACCACCCGGGACAGGGCTGACGAGCAGTACTTC	CASSSTTTRDRADEQYF
TRBJ2-3	18	NA	TRBD1	TRBV7-3	TGTGCCAGCAGCTCACGGACAGGGACCCCCACACAGGCAGATACGCAGTATTTT	CASSSRTGTPTQADTQYF
TRBJ1-2	13	NA	TRBD1	TRBV29-1	TGCAGCGTTGTAGCGGACAGGGACTATGGCTACACCTTC	CSVVADRDYGYTF
TRBJ1-6	15	NA	NA	TRBV7-9	TGTGCCAGCAGCCCCTCCGGGGCCTTGAGTTCACCCCTCCACTTT	CASSPSGALSSPLHF
TRBJ2-5	13	NA	NA	TRBV30	TGTGCCTGGAGGTCCTCCGGGGAAGAGACCCAGTACTTC	CAWRSSGEETQYF
TRBJ2-1	15	NA	NA	TRBV29-1	TGCAGCGTTGAATCATCCGCAGGGATCTACAATGAGCAGTTCTTC	CSVESSAGIYNEQFF
TRBJ2-1	15	NA	NA	TRBV7-9	TGTGCCAGCAGCGGGGGACACCCAGTCCCCCATGAGCAGTTCTTC	CASSGGHPVPHEQFF
TRBJ2-6	12	NA	NA	TRBV7-9	TGTGCCATCGAGACGGGGGCCAACGTCCTGACTTTC	CAIETGANVLTF